The rows below give T cell receptor beta chains drawn from one sample of a study of cytomegalovirus exposure and HLA in healthy donors. Profiling relied on immunoSEQ multiplex PCR, and the TCRdb table lists in-frame clones only, not all of them. The table records 200,000 to 250,000 clones, approximately 80% of them present only once. Specimen: PBMCs. The source is a woman in her 30s in good health and CMV-seropositive. The CDR3 runs from the conserved cysteine through the conserved F or W. The D gene is left open where the match is weak.

d_gene: NA
v_gene: TRBV18
j_gene: TRBJ2-5
CDR3aa: CASSPPVWPVQETQYF

d_gene: NA
v_gene: TRBV10-3
j_gene: TRBJ2-7
CDR3aa: CAIGGQGRTYEQYF

d_gene: TRBD2
v_gene: TRBV29-1
j_gene: TRBJ2-3
CDR3aa: CSVAGTSGKGGTTDTQYF

d_gene: NA
v_gene: TRBV18
j_gene: TRBJ1-5
CDR3aa: CASSPSGASNQPQHF

d_gene: NA
v_gene: TRBV10-3
j_gene: TRBJ1-1
CDR3aa: CAISEGRGQNTEAFF

d_gene: NA
v_gene: TRBV6-1
j_gene: TRBJ1-2
CDR3aa: CATKSNQLDNYGYTF

d_gene: NA
v_gene: TRBV7-3
j_gene: TRBJ2-7
CDR3aa: CASSFGPGEDLYF

d_gene: NA
v_gene: TRBV18
j_gene: TRBJ1-2
CDR3aa: CASSPPGGSSYGYTF

d_gene: NA
v_gene: TRBV27
j_gene: TRBJ2-6
CDR3aa: CASGSSGANVLTF

d_gene: TRBD2
v_gene: TRBV6-1
j_gene: TRBJ2-5
CDR3aa: CASRSGLAGIETQYF

d_gene: TRBD2
v_gene: TRBV29-1
j_gene: TRBJ2-3
CDR3aa: CSARRTSGGADTQYF

d_gene: TRBD1
v_gene: TRBV6-5
j_gene: TRBJ2-7
CDR3aa: CASRTGLYEQYF

d_gene: TRBD1
v_gene: TRBV5-6
j_gene: TRBJ2-7
CDR3aa: CASTRTGSYEQYF

d_gene: TRBD1
v_gene: TRBV30
j_gene: TRBJ2-3
CDR3aa: CAWLLGGVVTDTQYF

d_gene: TRBD2
v_gene: TRBV6-5
j_gene: TRBJ2-1
CDR3aa: CASSYSKTSGYNEQFF

d_gene: NA
v_gene: TRBV7-2
j_gene: TRBJ1-1
CDR3aa: CASSSTGTEAFF

d_gene: TRBD1
v_gene: TRBV4-3
j_gene: TRBJ1-2
CDR3aa: CASSQLQGEDGYTF

d_gene: NA
v_gene: TRBV29-1
j_gene: TRBJ2-3
CDR3aa: CSAIGTSDTQYF

d_gene: NA
v_gene: TRBV6-1
j_gene: TRBJ1-2
CDR3aa: CASRFPGERGYTF

d_gene: NA
v_gene: TRBV27
j_gene: TRBJ2-1
CDR3aa: CASSLAGNNYNEQFF

d_gene: NA
v_gene: TRBV5-1
j_gene: TRBJ2-7
CDR3aa: CASSYLRESYEQYF

d_gene: NA
v_gene: TRBV5-4
j_gene: TRBJ1-2
CDR3aa: CASSSVGVYGYTF

d_gene: NA
v_gene: TRBV6-5
j_gene: TRBJ2-2
CDR3aa: CASRPMGRPGELFF

d_gene: NA
v_gene: TRBV13
j_gene: TRBJ2-1
CDR3aa: CASSPPRLSNEQFF

d_gene: TRBD1
v_gene: TRBV10-3
j_gene: TRBJ2-7
CDR3aa: CASNRDREGEQYF

d_gene: NA
v_gene: TRBV30
j_gene: TRBJ2-1
CDR3aa: CASRWSLQNEQFF

d_gene: NA
v_gene: TRBV11-2
j_gene: TRBJ2-2
CDR3aa: CASSPMGQKNTGELFF

d_gene: NA
v_gene: TRBV27
j_gene: TRBJ2-7
CDR3aa: CASSLAASYEQYF

d_gene: NA
v_gene: TRBV10-3
j_gene: TRBJ1-5
CDR3aa: CAISGQANQPQHF

d_gene: NA
v_gene: TRBV7-9
j_gene: TRBJ2-1
CDR3aa: CASSLGMNEQFF

d_gene: NA
v_gene: TRBV6-1
j_gene: TRBJ1-1
CDR3aa: CASREDLGTPTEAFF

d_gene: TRBD2
v_gene: TRBV5-4
j_gene: TRBJ2-7
CDR3aa: CASSLRALAGEEQYF

d_gene: TRBD1
v_gene: TRBV18
j_gene: TRBJ1-4
CDR3aa: CASSPGTGTNEKLFF

d_gene: NA
v_gene: TRBV6-5
j_gene: TRBJ2-2
CDR3aa: CASSGSGLNTGELFF

d_gene: NA
v_gene: TRBV9
j_gene: TRBJ2-7
CDR3aa: CASSVKAGSYEQYF

d_gene: TRBD1
v_gene: TRBV30
j_gene: TRBJ2-2
CDR3aa: CAQPGTGAGELFF

d_gene: NA
v_gene: TRBV11-3
j_gene: TRBJ1-1
CDR3aa: CASSLDLGGGNTEAFF

d_gene: TRBD2
v_gene: TRBV10-3
j_gene: TRBJ2-5
CDR3aa: CAISGTSGKAVETQYF

d_gene: NA
v_gene: TRBV29-1
j_gene: TRBJ1-1
CDR3aa: CSSLGGLNTEAFF

d_gene: NA
v_gene: TRBV6-5
j_gene: TRBJ1-1
CDR3aa: CASSYVGGNTEAFF

d_gene: TRBD2
v_gene: TRBV4-1
j_gene: TRBJ2-7
CDR3aa: CASSQDHNRDYSYEQYF

d_gene: NA
v_gene: TRBV4-2
j_gene: TRBJ2-6
CDR3aa: CASSQVGSGANVLTF

d_gene: NA
v_gene: TRBV4-3
j_gene: TRBJ1-1
CDR3aa: CASSQGGTGFDTEAFF

d_gene: NA
v_gene: TRBV6-5
j_gene: TRBJ1-2
CDR3aa: CASSYSSVAYGYTF

d_gene: TRBD1
v_gene: TRBV7-2
j_gene: TRBJ2-7
CDR3aa: CASSTDRGLSYEQYF

d_gene: NA
v_gene: TRBV10-1
j_gene: TRBJ1-1
CDR3aa: CASSPGTDYGAFF

d_gene: NA
v_gene: TRBV29-1
j_gene: TRBJ2-1
CDR3aa: CSVESGYSYNEQFF

d_gene: TRBD1
v_gene: TRBV7-9
j_gene: TRBJ1-1
CDR3aa: CASSPQGTGGYTEAFF

d_gene: NA
v_gene: TRBV7-3
j_gene: TRBJ1-1
CDR3aa: CASSLTARTEAFF

d_gene: TRBD2
v_gene: TRBV5-4
j_gene: TRBJ2-7
CDR3aa: CASSFSGGIYEQYF

d_gene: NA
v_gene: TRBV27
j_gene: TRBJ2-7
CDR3aa: CASSLSPGSYEQYF

d_gene: NA
v_gene: TRBV27
j_gene: TRBJ2-7
CDR3aa: CASSFGRGQQYF

d_gene: NA
v_gene: TRBV2
j_gene: TRBJ2-1
CDR3aa: CASEDRNSYNEQFF

d_gene: TRBD2
v_gene: TRBV9
j_gene: TRBJ2-7
CDR3aa: CASSVHGGSSYEQYF